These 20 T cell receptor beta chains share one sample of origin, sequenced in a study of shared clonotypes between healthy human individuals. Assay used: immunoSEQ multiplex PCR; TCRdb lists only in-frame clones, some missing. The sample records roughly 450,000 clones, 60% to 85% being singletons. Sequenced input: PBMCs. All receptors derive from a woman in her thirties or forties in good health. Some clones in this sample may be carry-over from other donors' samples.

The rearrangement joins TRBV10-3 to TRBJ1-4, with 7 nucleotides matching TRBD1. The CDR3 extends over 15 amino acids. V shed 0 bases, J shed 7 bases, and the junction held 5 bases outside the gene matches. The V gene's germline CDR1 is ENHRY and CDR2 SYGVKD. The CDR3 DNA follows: TGTGCCATCAGTGAGTCGGGAGGGGGCGCTGAAAAACTGTTTTTT. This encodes CAISESGGGAEKLFF.

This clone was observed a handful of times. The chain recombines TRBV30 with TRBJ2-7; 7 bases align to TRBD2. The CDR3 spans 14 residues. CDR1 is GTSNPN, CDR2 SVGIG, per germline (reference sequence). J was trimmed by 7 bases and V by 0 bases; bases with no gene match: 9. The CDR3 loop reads CAWSVGAGVGEQYF. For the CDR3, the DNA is TGTGCCTGGAGTGTAGGGGCGGGAGTTGGGGAGCAGTACTTC.

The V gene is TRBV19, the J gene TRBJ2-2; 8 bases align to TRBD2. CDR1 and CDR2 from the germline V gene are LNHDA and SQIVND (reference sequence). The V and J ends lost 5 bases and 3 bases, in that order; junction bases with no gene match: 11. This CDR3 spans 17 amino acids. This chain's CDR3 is CASSAPPTGGDTGELFF. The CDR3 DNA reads TGTGCCAGTAGTGCCCCGCCCACCGGGGGGGACACCGGGGAGCTGTTTTTT. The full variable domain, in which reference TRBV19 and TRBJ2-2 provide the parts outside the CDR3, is DGGITQSPKYLFRKEGQNVTLSCEQNLNHDAMYWYRQDPGQGLRLIYYSQIVNDFQKGDIAEGYSVSREKKESFPLTVTSAQKNPTAFYLCASSAPPTGGDTGELFFGEGSRLTVL.

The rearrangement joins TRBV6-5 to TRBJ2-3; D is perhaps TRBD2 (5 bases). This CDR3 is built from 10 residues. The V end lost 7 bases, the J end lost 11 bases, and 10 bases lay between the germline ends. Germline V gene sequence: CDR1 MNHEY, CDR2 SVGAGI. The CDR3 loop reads CASTPGRQYF. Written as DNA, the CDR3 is TGTGCCAGCACCCCGGGAAGGCAGTATTTT.

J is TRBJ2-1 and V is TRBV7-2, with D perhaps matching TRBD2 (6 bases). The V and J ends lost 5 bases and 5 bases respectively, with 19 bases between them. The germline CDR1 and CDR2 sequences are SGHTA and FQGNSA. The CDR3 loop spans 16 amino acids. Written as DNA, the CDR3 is TGTGCCAGCAGCCCCTCCGGTCCGGGAGCAAACAATGAGCAGTTCTTC. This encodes CASSPSGPGANNEQFF.

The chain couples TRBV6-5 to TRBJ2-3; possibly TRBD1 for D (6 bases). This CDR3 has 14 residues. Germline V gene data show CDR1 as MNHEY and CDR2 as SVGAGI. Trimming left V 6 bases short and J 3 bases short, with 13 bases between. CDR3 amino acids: CASRDSFSTDTQYF. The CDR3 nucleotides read TGTGCCAGCAGGGACAGTTTCAGTACAGATACGCAGTATTTT.

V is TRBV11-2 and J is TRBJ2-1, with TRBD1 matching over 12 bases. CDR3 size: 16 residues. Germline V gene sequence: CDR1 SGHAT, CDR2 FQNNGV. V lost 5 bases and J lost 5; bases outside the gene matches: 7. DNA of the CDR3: TGTGCCAGCAGCAAACCGGGACAGGGGGCCAACAATGAGCAGTTCTTC. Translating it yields CASSKPGQGANNEQFF. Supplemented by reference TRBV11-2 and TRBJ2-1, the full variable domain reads EAGVAQSPRYKIIEKRQSVAFWCNPISGHATLYWYQQILGQGPKLLIQFQNNGVVDDSQLPKDRFSAERLKGVDSTLKIQPAKLEDSAVYLCASSKPGQGANNEQFFGPGTRLTVL.

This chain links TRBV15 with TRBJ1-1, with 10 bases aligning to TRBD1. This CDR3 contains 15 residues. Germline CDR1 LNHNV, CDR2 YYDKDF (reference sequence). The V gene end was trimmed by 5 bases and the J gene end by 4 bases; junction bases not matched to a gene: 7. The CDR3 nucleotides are TGTGCCACCAGCCGACAGGGGGCGCCGGGCACTGAAGCTTTCTTT. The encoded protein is CATSRQGAPGTEAFF.

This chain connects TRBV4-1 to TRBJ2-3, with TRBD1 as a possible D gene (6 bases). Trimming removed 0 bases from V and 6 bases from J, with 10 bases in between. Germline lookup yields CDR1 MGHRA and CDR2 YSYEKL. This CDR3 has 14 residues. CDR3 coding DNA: TGCGCCAGCAGCCAAGATCAGGGGCGGGATACGCAGTATTTT. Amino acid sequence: CASSQDQGRDTQYF.

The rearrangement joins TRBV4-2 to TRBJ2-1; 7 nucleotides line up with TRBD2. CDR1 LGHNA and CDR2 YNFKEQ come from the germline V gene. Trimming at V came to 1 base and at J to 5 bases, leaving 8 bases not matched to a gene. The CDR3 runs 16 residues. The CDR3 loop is CASSQGEGAGDNEQFF. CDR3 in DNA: TGTGCCAGCAGCCAAGGAGAAGGTGCGGGGGACAATGAGCAGTTCTTC.

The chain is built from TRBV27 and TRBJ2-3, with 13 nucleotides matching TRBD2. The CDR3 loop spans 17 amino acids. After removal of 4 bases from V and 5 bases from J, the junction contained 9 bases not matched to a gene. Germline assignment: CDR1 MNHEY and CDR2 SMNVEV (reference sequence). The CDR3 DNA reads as TGTGCCAGCAGTTCCCCCACTAGCGGGAGGGCCAGAGATACGCAGTATTTT. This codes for CASSSPTSGRARDTQYF.

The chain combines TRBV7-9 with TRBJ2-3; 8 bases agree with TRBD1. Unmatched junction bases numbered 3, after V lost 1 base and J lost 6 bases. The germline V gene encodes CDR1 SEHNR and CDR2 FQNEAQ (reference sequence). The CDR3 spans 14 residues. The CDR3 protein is CASSLVRDRDTQYF. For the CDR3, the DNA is TGTGCCAGCAGCTTAGTAAGGGACAGGGATACGCAGTATTTT.

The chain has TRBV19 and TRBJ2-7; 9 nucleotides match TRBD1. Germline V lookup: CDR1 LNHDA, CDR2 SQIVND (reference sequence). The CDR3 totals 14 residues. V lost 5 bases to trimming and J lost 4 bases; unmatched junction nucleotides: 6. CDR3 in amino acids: CASSPAGTGYEQYF. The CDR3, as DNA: TGTGCCAGTAGTCCAGCAGGGACAGGGTACGAGCAGTACTTC.

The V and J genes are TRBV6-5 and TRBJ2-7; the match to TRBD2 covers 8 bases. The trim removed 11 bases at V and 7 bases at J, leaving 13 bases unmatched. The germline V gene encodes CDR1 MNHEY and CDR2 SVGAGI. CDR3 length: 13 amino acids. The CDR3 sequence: CALEGLDVEEQYF. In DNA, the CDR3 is TGTGCCCTCGAGGGACTAGATGTTGAAGAGCAGTACTTC.

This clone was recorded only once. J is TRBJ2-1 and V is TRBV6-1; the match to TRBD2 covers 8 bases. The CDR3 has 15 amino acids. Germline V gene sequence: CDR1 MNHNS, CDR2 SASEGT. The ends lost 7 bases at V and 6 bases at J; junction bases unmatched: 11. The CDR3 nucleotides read TGTGCCAGCAACGCTAGGTTAGCGGGGACCAATGAGCAGTTCTTC. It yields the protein CASNARLAGTNEQFF.

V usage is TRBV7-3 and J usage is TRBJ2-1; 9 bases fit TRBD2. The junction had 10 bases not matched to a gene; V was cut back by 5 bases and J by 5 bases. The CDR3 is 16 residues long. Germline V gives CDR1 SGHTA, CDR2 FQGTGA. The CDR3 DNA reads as TGTGCCAGCAGCCTTTCGCTAGCGGGACTCCACAATGAGCAGTTCTTC. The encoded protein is CASSLSLAGLHNEQFF.

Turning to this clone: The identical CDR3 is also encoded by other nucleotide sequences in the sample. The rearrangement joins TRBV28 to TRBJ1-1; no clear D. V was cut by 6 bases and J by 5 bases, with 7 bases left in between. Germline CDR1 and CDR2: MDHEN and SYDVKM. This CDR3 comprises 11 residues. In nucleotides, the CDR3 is TGTGCCAGCAGGGATCGGACTGAAGCTTTCTTT. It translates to CASRDRTEAFF.

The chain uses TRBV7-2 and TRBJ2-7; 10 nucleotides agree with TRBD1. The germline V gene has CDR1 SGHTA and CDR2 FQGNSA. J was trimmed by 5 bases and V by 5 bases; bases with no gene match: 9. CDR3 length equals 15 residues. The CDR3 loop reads CASSIRQGAPHEQYF. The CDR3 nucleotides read TGTGCCAGCAGCATCAGACAGGGGGCTCCCCACGAGCAGTACTTC.

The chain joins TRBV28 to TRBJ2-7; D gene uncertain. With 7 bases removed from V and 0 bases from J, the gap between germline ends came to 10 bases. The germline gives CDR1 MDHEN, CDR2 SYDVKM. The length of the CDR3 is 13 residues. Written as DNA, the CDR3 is TGTGCCAGCACCGACTTAAGCTCCTACGAGCAGTACTTC. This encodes CASTDLSSYEQYF.

CDR3 nucleotide sequence: TGTGCCAGCAGCCCGACAGGGGCCGGGGAGCTGTTTTTT. This translates into CASSPTGAGELFF. The chain has TRBV7-6 and TRBJ2-2; 8 nucleotides agree with TRBD1. V lost 5 bases and J lost 6; bases outside the gene matches: 2. The CDR3 has 13 amino acids. CDR1 is SGHVS and CDR2 is FNYEAQ in the germline V gene.